The sample holds many counts of the clone carrying this T cell receptor (beta chain). Its target is unknown. The data were taken from a study of metastatic and nonmetastatic thyroid tumors. The overall study: Repertoires of blood and of tissue (tumor or nodule) from malignant and benign thyroid patients were compared. Overall study results and limits: Benign nodules reportedly had significantly lower TCR beta diversity than malignant thyroid tumors in blood and tumor.

Thyroid surgery was performed in patients who had received no treatment beforehand. Germline lookup yields CDR1 SQVTM and CDR2 ANQGSEA. There are 13 residues in the CDR3. V was pared by 7 bases and J by 3 bases, with 7 bases of the junction left unmatched. Authors' analysis steps: Differences in CDR3 between clinicopathological groups were drawn on to build a classifier intended to discriminate distant-metastatic papillary thyroid cancer patients. TCRdb re-called the PCR reads through MiXCR. The V and J calls were not made by the authors but by TCRdb's processing. This sample has roughly 93,000 clones, with roughly 13% found just once.

The chain links TRBV29-1 to TRBJ2-3, with 7 bases matching TRBD2. The sample taken for sequencing was blood. This TCR was sampled from a female donor with papillary thyroid cancer or a benign thyroid nodule (not recorded which). Some clones in this sample may be carry-over from other donors' samples. This CDR3 is CSATGTKTDTQYF. The CDR3 DNA is TGCAGCGCAACCGGGACTAAAACAGATACGCAGTATTTT.